This TCR beta chain was observed in a study of cytomegalovirus exposure and HLA in healthy donors. The germline gives CDR1 MNHEY, CDR2 SMNVEV (reference sequence). The V gene lost 7 bases and the J gene lost 4 bases, with 20 bases spanning the gap. The CDR3 length is 15 residues. PCR employed 60 Vbeta and 13 Jbeta primers. Profiled with immunoSEQ multiplex PCR; TCRdb holds only in-frame clones, not every one. The table shows 140,000 to 150,000 clones, with 75% to 90% occurring only once. J is TRBJ2-7 and V is TRBV27; TRBD1 might be the D (6 bases). Sequenced input: PBMCs. The receptor comes from a man aged 35-49 years in good health and CMV-seronegative. The CDR3 DNA follows: TGTGCCAGCACCTCCACGTCAGGGGTAATGTACGAGCAGTACTTC. It translates to CASTSTSGVMYEQYF.